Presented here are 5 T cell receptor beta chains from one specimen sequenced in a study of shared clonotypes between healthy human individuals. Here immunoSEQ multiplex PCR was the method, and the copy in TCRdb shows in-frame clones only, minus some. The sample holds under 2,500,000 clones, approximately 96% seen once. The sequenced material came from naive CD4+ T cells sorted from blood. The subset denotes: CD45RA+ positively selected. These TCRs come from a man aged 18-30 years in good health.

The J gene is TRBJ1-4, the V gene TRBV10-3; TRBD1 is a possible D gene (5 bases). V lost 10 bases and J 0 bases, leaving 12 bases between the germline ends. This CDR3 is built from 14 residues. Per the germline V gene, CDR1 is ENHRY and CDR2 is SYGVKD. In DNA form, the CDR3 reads TGTGCCACCCAAACAGGCGCAACTAATGAAAAACTGTTTTTT. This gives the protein CATQTGATNEKLFF.

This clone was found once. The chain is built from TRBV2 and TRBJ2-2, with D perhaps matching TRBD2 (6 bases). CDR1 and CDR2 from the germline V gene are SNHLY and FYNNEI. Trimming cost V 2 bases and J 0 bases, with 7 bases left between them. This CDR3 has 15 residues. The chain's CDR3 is CASSESGPNTGELFF. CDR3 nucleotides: TGTGCCAGCAGTGAAAGCGGGCCGAACACCGGGGAGCTGTTTTTT. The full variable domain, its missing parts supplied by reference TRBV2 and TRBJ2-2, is EPEVTQTPSHQVTQMGQEVILRCVPISNHLYFYWYRQILGQKVEFLVSFYNNEISEKSEIFDDQFSVERPDGSNFTLKIRSTKLEDSAMYFCASSESGPNTGELFFGEGSRLTVL.

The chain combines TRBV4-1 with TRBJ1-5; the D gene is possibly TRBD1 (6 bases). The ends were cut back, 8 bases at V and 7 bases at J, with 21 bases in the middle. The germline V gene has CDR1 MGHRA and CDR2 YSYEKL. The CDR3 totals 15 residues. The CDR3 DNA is TGCGCCAGCCCTAAAACCCGGGGACAAAAACAGCCCCAGCATTTT. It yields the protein CASPKTRGQKQPQHF.

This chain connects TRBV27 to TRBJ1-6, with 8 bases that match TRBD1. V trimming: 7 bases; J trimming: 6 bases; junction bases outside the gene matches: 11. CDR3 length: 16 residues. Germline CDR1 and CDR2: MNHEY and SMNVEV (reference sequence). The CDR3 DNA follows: TGTGCCAGCACTCCACGGACAGGGTTAAGTAATTCACCCCTCCACTTT. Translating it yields CASTPRTGLSNSPLHF.

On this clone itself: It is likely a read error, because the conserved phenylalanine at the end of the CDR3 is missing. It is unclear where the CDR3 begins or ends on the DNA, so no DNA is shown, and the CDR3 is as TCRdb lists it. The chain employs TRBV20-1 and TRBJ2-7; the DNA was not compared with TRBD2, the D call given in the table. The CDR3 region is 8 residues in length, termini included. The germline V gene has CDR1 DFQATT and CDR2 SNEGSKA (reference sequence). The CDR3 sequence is CSASRGTA.